The present T cell receptor (beta chain) was sequenced within a study of cytomegalovirus exposure and HLA in healthy donors. This CDR3 region has 13 residues. Trimming left V 6 bases short and J 7 bases short, with 15 bases between. In germline, CDR1 is SEHNR, CDR2 FQNEAQ (reference sequence). Profiled with immunoSEQ multiplex PCR; TCRdb holds only in-frame clones, not every one. The table includes 150,000 or so clones, about nine tenths detected once. The specimen was PBMCs. The V gene is TRBV7-9, the J gene TRBJ1-1; D gene unclear. The clonotype was recovered from a woman in her twenties or thirties in good health and CMV-seropositive. The CDR3 DNA is TGTGCCAGCAGAGCTAGCTACGGAGGTGAAGCTTTCTTT. Protein: CASRASYGGEAFF.